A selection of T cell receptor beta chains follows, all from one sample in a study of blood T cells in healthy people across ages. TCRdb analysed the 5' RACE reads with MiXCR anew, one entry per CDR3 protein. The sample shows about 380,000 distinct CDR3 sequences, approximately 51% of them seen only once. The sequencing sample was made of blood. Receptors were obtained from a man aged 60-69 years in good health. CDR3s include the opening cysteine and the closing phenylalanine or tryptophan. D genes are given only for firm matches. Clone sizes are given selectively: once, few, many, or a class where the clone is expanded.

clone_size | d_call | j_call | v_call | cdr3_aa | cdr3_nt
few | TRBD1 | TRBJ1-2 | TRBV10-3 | CAISESRGANTF | TGTGCCATCAGTGAAAGCAGGGGGGCTAACACCTTC
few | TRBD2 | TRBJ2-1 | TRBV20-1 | CSGGDPGLYEQFF | TGCAGCGGGGGGGACCCGGGTTTGTATGAGCAGTTCTTC
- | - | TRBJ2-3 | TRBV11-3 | CASSTGRGSTDTQYF | TGTGCCAGCAGCACGGGACGGGGTAGCACAGATACGCAGTATTTT
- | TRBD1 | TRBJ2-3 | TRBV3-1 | CASSPWTGGVNTQYF | TGTGCCAGCAGCCCCTGGACAGGGGGCGTCAATACGCAGTATTTT
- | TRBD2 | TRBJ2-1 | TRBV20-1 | CSAISGGPPQFF | TGCAGTGCCATTAGCGGGGGGCCACCGCAGTTCTTC
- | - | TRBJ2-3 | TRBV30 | CAWSVLASTDTQYF | TGTGCCTGGAGTGTATTGGCAAGCACAGATACGCAGTATTTT
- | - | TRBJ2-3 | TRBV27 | CASSPLLGEQYF | TGTGCCAGCAGTCCGTTATTGGGTGAGCAGTATTTT
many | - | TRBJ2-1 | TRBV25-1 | CASSELASAHNEQFF | TGTGCCAGCAGTGAACTGGCTAGCGCCCACAATGAGCAGTTCTTC
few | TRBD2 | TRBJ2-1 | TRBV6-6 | CASSYPTSGRGNEQFF | TGTGCCAGCAGTTACCCGACTAGCGGGAGAGGCAATGAGCAGTTCTTC
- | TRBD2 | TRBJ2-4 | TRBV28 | CASSLSSGGALAKNIQYF | TGTGCCAGCAGTTTATCCAGCGGGGGAGCCCTAGCCAAAAACATTCAGTACTTC
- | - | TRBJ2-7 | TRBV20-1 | CSARDTGGPSYEQYF | TGCAGTGCTAGAGATACCGGGGGGCCCTCCTACGAGCAGTACTTC
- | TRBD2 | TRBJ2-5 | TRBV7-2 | CASSPGWGGEETQYF | TGTGCCAGCAGCCCCGGTTGGGGGGGGGAAGAGACCCAGTACTTC
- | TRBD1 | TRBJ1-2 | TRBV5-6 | CASSSGQSYYGYTF | TGTGCCAGCAGCTCGGGACAGTCATACTATGGCTACACCTTC
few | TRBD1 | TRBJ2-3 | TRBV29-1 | CSVDLQGVLTDTQYF | TGCAGCGTTGACCTCCAGGGGGTTCTCACAGATACGCAGTATTTT
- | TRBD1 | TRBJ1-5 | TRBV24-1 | CATSETGGTNQPQHF | TGTGCCACCAGTGAAACAGGGGGAACGAACCAGCCCCAGCATTTT
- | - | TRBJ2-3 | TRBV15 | CATGGPSTDTQYF | TGTGCCACCGGGGGCCCTAGCACAGATACGCAGTATTTT
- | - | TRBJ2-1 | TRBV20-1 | CSARLVGRLNEQFF | TGCAGTGCTAGACTGGTGGGCCGCCTCAATGAGCAGTTCTTC
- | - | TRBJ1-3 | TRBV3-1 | CASSQDARTNTIYF | TGTGCCAGCAGCCAAGATGCCCGGACGAACACCATATATTTT
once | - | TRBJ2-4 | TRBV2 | CASSQQGREQYF | TGTGCCAGCAGCCAACAGGGCCGGGAGCAGTACTTC
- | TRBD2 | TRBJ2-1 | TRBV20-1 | CSADTSGRGNEQFF | TGCAGTGCCGATACTAGCGGGAGAGGGAATGAGCAGTTCTTC
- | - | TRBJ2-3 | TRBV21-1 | CASSNGNPQDTQYF | TGTGCCAGCTCCAACGGGAACCCCCAAGATACGCAGTATTTT
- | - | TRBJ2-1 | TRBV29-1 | CSVEGSRTYNEQFF | TGCAGCGTTGAAGGAAGCAGGACCTACAATGAGCAGTTCTTC
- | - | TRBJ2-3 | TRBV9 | CASSPGSGEDTQYF | TGTGCCAGCAGCCCCGGGTCGGGGGAAGATACGCAGTATTTT
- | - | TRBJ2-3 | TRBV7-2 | CASSLGLYSRGFTDTQYF | TGTGCCAGCAGCTTAGGCCTTTACTCCCGGGGATTCACAGATACGCAGTATTTT
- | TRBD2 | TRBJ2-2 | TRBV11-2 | CASSLVRGDNGELFF | TGTGCCAGCAGCTTAGTGCGGGGGGATAACGGGGAGCTGTTTTTT
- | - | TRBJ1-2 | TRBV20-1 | CSAASGPYGYTF | TGCAGTGCCGCTTCCGGGCCCTATGGCTACACCTTC
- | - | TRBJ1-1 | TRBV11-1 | CASSLGTANTEAFF | TGTGCCAGCAGCTTAGGGACAGCGAACACTGAAGCTTTCTTT
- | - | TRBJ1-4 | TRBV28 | CASSSLTGVSGKLFF | TGTGCCAGCAGTTCGCTGACAGGAGTCTCCGGAAAACTGTTTTTT
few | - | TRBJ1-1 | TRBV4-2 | CASSQVTRVGVNTEAFF | TGTGCCAGCAGCCAAGTTACACGGGTTGGGGTGAACACTGAAGCTTTCTTT
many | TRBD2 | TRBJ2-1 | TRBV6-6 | CASSLSGGAVNEQFF | TGTGCCAGCAGTTTAAGCGGGGGGGCGGTTAATGAGCAGTTCTTC
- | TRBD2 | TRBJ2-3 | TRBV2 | CASSGRGGLNTQYF | TGTGCCAGCAGTGGACGGGGGGGCCTAAATACGCAGTATTTT
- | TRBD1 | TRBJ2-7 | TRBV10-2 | CASGTGDYEQYF | TGCGCCAGCGGAACAGGGGACTACGAGCAGTACTTC
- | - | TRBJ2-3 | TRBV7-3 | CASSLQFTDTQYF | TGTGCCAGCAGCTTGCAGTTCACAGATACGCAGTATTTT
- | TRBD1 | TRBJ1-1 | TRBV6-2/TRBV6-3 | CASSYPPGTGSTEAFF | TGTGCCAGCAGTTACCCGCCCGGGACAGGGTCGACTGAAGCTTTCTTT
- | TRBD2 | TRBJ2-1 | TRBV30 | CAWSRTRGQIVQFF | TGTGCCTGGAGTAGGACTAGGGGCCAGATCGTGCAGTTCTTC